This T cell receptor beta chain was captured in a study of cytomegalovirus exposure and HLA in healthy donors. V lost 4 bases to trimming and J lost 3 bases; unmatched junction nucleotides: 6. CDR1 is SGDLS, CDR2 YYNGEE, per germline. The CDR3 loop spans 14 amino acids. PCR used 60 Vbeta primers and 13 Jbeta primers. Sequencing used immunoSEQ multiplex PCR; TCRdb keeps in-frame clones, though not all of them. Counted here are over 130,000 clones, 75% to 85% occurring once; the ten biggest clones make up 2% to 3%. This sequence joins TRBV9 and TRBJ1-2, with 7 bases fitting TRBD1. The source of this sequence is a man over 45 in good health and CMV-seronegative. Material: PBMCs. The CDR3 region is CASSLRQGDYGYTF. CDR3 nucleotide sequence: TGTGCCAGCAGCTTACGACAGGGAGACTATGGCTACACCTTC.